The 12 T cell receptor beta chains below were found in one sample sequenced in a study of blood T cell repertoires in COVID-19. Assay used: immunoSEQ multiplex PCR; TCRdb lists only in-frame clones, some missing. The sample holds more than 95,000 clones; 85% to 90% are singletons and the top ten take over 25%. Sequencing was performed on peripheral blood. All receptors derive from a woman of 80 years or more with acute or convalescent COVID-19.

As for this clone: A read error may account for a junction end that differs from germline. The rearrangement uses TRBV7-7 and TRBJ2-5; TRBD2 agrees at 11 bases. The CDR3 spans 17 residues. Germline-derived CDR1 and CDR2 are SSHAT and FNYEAQ (reference sequence). In DNA form, the CDR3 reads TGTGCTAGCAGCTTAGCGAGTAGCGGGGGGGCCGGTGAGACCCAGTACTTC. Protein: CASSLASSGGAGETQYF.

The chain links TRBV19 to TRBJ1-5, with a tentative D call TRBD1 (6 bases). The CDR3 has 16 amino acids. V was shortened by 7 bases and J by 4 bases, with 20 bases between the two germline ends. CDR1 and CDR2 from the germline V gene are LNHDA and SQIVND (reference sequence). The CDR3 region has the DNA TGTGCCAGTATTAGCGTGGGAGGGGACACAAATCAGCCCCAGCATTTT. The encoded protein is CASISVGGDTNQPQHF.

The chain uses TRBV5-6 and TRBJ1-5, with 7 bases fitting TRBD1. CDR3 length: 15 amino acids. Per germline, CDR1 SGHDT and CDR2 YYEEEE. Losses at the gene ends were 4 bases for V and 6 bases for J; bases not matched to a gene: 10. CDR3: CASSRLDRAAQPQHF. The CDR3 coding sequence is TGTGCCAGCAGCCGACTAGACAGGGCGGCTCAGCCCCAGCATTTT.

V gene TRBV28 combines with J gene TRBJ1-5, with 7 positions matching TRBD1. The germline CDR1 and CDR2 sequences are MDHEN and SYDVKM. The CDR3 covers 15 residues. V was pared by 4 bases and J by 6 bases, with 9 bases of the junction left unmatched. CDR3 amino acids: CASSYQQGMLQPQHF. CDR3 nucleotides: TGTGCCAGCAGTTACCAACAGGGGATGCTTCAGCCCCAGCATTTT.

The chain combines TRBV19 with TRBJ1-3, with D possibly matching TRBD1 (6 bases). Trimming took 8 bases from V and 2 from J, leaving 7 bases between them. CDR1 is LNHDA and CDR2 is SQIVND in the germline V gene (reference sequence). This CDR3 is built from 12 residues. The CDR3: CASRTAGNTIYF. DNA of the CDR3: TGTGCCAGTCGGACAGCTGGAAACACCATATATTTT.

DNA for the CDR3: TGTGCCAGCAGCTTAGCTTTGAGGAACACCGGGGAGCTGTTTTTT. It translates to CASSLALRNTGELFF. The chain is built from TRBV7-9 and TRBJ2-2; the D is unclear. Germline V gene sequence: CDR1 SEHNR, CDR2 FQNEAQ (reference sequence). Trimming stripped 0 bases from V and 1 base from J, with 6 bases between. The CDR3 runs 15 residues.

The V and J genes are TRBV12-3 or TRBV12-4 and TRBJ1-3, with D possibly TRBD1 on 5 matching bases. Trimming took 3 bases from V and 10 from J, leaving 13 bases between them. The length of the CDR3 is 13 residues. CDR3 loop: CASSLVRGDTIYF. CDR3 DNA sequence: TGTGCCAGCAGTTTGGTCCGGGGGGATACCATATATTTT.

This sequence joins TRBV3-1 (or the pseudogene TRBV3-2) and TRBJ2-6; possible D gene TRBD1, 5 bases. The CDR3 runs to 16 residues. Trimming stripped 5 bases from V and 0 bases from J, with 11 bases between. Germline assignment: CDR1 LGHDT and CDR2 YNNKEL (reference sequence). The CDR3 DNA reads TGTGCCAGCAGCTCCCGGACAAACTCTGGGGCCAACGTCCTGACTTTC. As protein: CASSSRTNSGANVLTF.

This clone came up a few times. The chain recombines TRBV12-3 or TRBV12-4 with TRBJ1-2; 8 bases fit TRBD1. V was pared by 5 bases and J by 6 bases, with 5 bases of the junction left unmatched. The CDR3 sequence is 13 residues long. Here the CDR3 DNA reads TGTGCCAGCAGTCAGGGGGCAGGGGATGGCTACACCTTC. It yields the protein CASSQGAGDGYTF.

This rearrangement joins TRBV2 to TRBJ2-5; D is possibly TRBD2 (6 bases). Germline V lookup: CDR1 SNHLY, CDR2 FYNNEI. The CDR3 spans 16 residues. Trimming cost V 2 bases and J 5 bases, with 18 bases left between them. This chain's CDR3 is CASSETTRGSGETQYF. The CDR3 DNA reads as TGTGCCAGCAGTGAAACTACGCGAGGGAGCGGGGAGACCCAGTACTTC.

V and J are TRBV4-1 and TRBJ1-2, with a weak D call TRBD1 (5 bases). The germline V and J ends were trimmed by 4 bases and 2 bases, with 14 bases remaining between them. Germline lookup yields CDR1 MGHRA and CDR2 YSYEKL. CDR3 length: 15 residues. CDR3 in DNA: TGCGCCAGCAGCCCCTTGACAGCGCTGAACTATGGCTACACCTTC. It encodes CASSPLTALNYGYTF.

This clone was seen just once. The chain recombines TRBV5-5 with TRBJ1-2; no clear D. CDR1 and CDR2 from the germline V gene are SGHKS and YYEKEE (reference sequence). This CDR3 contains 13 residues. Trimming removed 0 bases at V and 6 bases at J, with 9 bases between. CDR3 in DNA: TGTGCCAGCAGCTTGGGAGGAGACGATGGCTACACCTTC. As protein: CASSLGGDDGYTF.